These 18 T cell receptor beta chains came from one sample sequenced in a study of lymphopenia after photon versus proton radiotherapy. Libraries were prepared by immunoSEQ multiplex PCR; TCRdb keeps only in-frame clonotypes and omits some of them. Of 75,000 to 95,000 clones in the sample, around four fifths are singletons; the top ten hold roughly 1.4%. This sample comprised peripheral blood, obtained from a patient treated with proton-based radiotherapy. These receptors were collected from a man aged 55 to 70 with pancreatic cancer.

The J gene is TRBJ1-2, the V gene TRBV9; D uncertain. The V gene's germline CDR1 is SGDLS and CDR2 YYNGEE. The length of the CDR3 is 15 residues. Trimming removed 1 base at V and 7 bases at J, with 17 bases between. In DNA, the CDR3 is TGTGCCAGCAGCGTATATACGGGCAGTCAACCTGGCTACACCTTC. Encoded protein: CASSVYTGSQPGYTF.

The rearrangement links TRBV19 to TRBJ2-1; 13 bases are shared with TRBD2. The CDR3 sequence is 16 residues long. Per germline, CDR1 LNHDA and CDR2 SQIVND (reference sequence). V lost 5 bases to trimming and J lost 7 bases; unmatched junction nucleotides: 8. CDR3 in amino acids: CASSGTGTSGVNEQFF. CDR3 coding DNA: TGTGCCAGTAGTGGTACCGGGACTAGCGGGGTTAATGAGCAGTTCTTC.

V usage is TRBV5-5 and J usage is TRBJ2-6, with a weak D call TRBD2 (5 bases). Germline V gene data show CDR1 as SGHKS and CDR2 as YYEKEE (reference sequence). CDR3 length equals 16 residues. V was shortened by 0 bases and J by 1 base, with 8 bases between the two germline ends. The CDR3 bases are TGTGCCAGCAGCTTGGGGCCGGGGTCTGGGGCCAACGTCCTGACTTTC. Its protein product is CASSLGPGSGANVLTF.

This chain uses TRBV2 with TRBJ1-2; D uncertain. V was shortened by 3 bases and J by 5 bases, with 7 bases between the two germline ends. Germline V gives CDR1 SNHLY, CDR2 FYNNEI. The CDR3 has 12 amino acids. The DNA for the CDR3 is TGTGCCAGCAGTGAGGGCGATTATGGCTACACCTTC. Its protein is CASSEGDYGYTF.

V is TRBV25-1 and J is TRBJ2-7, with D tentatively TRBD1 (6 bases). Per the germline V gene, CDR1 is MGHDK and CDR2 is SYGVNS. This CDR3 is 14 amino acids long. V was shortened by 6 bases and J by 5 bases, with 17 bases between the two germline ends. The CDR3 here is CASSELTGYDEQYF. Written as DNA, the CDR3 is TGTGCCAGCAGCGAACTTACAGGGTATGACGAGCAGTACTTC.

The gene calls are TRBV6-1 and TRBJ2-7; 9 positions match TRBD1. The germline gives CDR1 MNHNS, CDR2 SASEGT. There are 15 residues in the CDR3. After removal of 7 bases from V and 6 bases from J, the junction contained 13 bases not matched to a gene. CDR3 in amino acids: CASIQTGTGSREQYF. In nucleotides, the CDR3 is TGTGCCAGCATTCAAACCGGGACAGGGTCCCGCGAGCAGTACTTC.

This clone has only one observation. CDR3 amino acids: CSFKTGGYGYTF. For the CDR3, the DNA is TGCAGCTTCAAGACAGGGGGCTATGGCTACACCTTC. The chain combines TRBV29-1 with TRBJ1-2, with 9 positions matching TRBD1. This CDR3 has 12 amino acids. Germline CDR1 and CDR2: SQVTM and ANQGSEA. Unmatched junction bases numbered 5, after V lost 8 bases and J lost 4 bases.

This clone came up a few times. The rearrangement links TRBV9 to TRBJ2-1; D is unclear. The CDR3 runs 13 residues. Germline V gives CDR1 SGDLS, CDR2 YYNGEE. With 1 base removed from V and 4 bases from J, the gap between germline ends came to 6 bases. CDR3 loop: CASSVNGYNEQFF. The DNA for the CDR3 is TGTGCCAGCAGCGTAAATGGATACAATGAGCAGTTCTTC.

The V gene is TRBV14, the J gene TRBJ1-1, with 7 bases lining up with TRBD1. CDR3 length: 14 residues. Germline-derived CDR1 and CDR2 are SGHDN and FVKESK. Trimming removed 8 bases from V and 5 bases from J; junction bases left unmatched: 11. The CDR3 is CASAKTGRKTEAFF. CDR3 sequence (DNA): TGTGCCAGCGCCAAGACAGGGCGGAAAACTGAAGCTTTCTTT.

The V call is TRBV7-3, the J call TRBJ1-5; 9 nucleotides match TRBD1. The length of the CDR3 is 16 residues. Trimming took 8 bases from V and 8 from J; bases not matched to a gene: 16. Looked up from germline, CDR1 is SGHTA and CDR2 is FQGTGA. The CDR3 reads CASWLGPTGGLKPQHF. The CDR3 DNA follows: TGTGCCAGCTGGTTGGGCCCCACAGGGGGCCTCAAGCCCCAGCATTTT.

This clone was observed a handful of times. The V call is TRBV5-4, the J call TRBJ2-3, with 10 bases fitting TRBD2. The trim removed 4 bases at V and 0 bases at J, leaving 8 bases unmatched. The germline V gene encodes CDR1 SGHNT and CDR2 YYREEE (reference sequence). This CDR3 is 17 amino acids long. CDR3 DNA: TGTGCCAGCAGCCCAAATGGACTAGCGGTTAGCACAGATACGCAGTATTTT. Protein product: CASSPNGLAVSTDTQYF.

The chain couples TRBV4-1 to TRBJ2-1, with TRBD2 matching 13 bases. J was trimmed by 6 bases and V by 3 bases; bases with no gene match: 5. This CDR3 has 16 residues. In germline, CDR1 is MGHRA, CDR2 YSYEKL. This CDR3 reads CASSHPRTSGGNEQFF. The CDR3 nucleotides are TGCGCCAGCAGCCACCCTAGGACTAGCGGGGGCAATGAGCAGTTCTTC.

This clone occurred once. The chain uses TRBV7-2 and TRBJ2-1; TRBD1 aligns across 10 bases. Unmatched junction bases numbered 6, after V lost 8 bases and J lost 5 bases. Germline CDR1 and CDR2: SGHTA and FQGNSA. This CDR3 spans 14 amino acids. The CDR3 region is CASHRDRGNNEQFF. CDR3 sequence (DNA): TGTGCCAGCCACCGGGACAGGGGAAACAATGAGCAGTTCTTC.

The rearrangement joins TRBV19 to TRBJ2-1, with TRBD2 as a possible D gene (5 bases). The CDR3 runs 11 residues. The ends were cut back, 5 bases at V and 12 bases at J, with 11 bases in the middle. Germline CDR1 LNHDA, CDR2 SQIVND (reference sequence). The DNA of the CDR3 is TGTGCCAGTAGTTCCGGACGGGGGCAGTTCTTC. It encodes CASSSGRGQFF.

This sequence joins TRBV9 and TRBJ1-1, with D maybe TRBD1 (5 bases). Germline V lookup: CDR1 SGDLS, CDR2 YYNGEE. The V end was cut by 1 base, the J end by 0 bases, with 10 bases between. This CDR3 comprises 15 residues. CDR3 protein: CASSVNGAVNTEAFF. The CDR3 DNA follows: TGTGCCAGCAGCGTAAATGGGGCGGTGAACACTGAAGCTTTCTTT.

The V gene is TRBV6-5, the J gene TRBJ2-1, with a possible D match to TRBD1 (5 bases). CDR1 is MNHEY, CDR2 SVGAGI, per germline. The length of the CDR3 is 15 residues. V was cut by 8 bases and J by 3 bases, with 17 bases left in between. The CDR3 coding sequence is TGTGCCAGCCGCGGTCTACAGGTGCTCTACAATGAGCAGTTCTTC. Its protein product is CASRGLQVLYNEQFF.

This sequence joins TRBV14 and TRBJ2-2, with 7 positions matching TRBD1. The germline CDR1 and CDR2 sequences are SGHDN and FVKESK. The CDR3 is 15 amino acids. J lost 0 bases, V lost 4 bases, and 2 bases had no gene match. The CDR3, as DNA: TGTGCCAGCAGCCGGACAGGAGCGAACACCGGGGAGCTGTTTTTT. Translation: CASSRTGANTGELFF. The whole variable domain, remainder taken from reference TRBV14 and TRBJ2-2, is EAGVTQFPSHSVIEKGQTVTLRCDPISGHDNLYWYRRVMGKEIKFLLHFVKESKQDESGMPNNRFLAERTGGTYSTLKVQPAELEDSGVYFCASSRTGANTGELFFGEGSRLTVL.

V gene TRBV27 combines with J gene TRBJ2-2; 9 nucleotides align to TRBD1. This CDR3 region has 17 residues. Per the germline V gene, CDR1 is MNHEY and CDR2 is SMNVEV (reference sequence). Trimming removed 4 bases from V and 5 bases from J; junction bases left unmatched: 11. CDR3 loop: CASSSGTRDRGTGELFF. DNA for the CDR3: TGTGCCAGCAGTTCCGGGACCCGCGACAGGGGGACCGGGGAGCTGTTTTTT.